Described below is a single TCR beta chain sequence and its context. This receptor's antigen is unknown. Within one base of it there is no much larger clone, and no base qualities were kept. The sample originates from a study of blood T cell repertoires in COVID-19 (dated by TCRdb to the early 2020s). Broadly, across the study: The collaborator samples originated in the United States, Italy and Spain and spanned the acute and convalescent phases of COVID-19. Where HLA class I and class II types were available, the types were taken from metadata supplied by the sample provider, not from assay-based typing. Deeply sampled blood TCRbeta repertoires from subjects exposed to, actively infected with, or recovered from COVID-19 were included in the dataset. Sample metadata almost always included a de-identified subject ID, COVID-19 status, age in years and sex. The material from the prospective study consisted of cDNA or gDNA derived from T cells, B-cell-depleted T cells, or PBMCs. The repertoires were made available in a free public database intended to serve as a resource for research on the immune response to SARS-CoV-2. The samples were drawn from two sources: the first 160 participants of the ongoing ImmuneRACE study, and about 1,300 subjects contributed by 6 global collaborators.

Overall study outcomes, separate from this receptor: The quantity of clinical and demographic metadata differed by source and by participant and was supplied without curation.

V trim: 5 bases; J trim: 0 bases; unmatched bases: 17. The germline V gene provides CDR1 KGHDR and CDR2 SFDVKD. The CDR3 has 21 amino acids, counting the end cysteine and phenylalanine. CDR3 DNA is the only sequence kept; it has 63 bases, read in frame from the first base. In Seattle, one collaborating source enrolled patients while the infection was active and tracked those patients longitudinally over the course of disease. The collaborating institutions used their own protocols to collect whole blood in K2EDTA tubes. For TCRbeta analysis, collaborators shipped samples as frozen whole blood, isolated PBMCs, or DNA extracted from either of those sample types. TCRbeta CDR3 regions were amplified from genomic DNA by means of the immunoSEQ Assay, a bias-controlled multiplex PCR. On the authors' methods: The number of nucleated cells in each sample was estimated from the amplification of reference gene primers within the assay. To quantify the absolute abundance of each unique TCRbeta CDR3 rearrangement, sequence reads were collapsed and filtered. For each sample, productive Simpson clonality was calculated as the square root of Simpson's diversity index across productive rearrangements. TCRdb limited this immuneACCESS table to in-frame rearrangements with V and J called. A share of clones is missing; checked studies link under half to unresolved V genes, and the rest is unexplained. The DNA was the basis for D and trimming; V, J and clone size are from that table. The sample table records about 210,000 clones; around 85% of these occur just once. The top ten hold more than 2% of the sample.

The sample was peripheral blood. Rearrangement joined TRBV24-1 to TRBJ2-3; 12 of the junction bases match TRBD2. The TCR was taken from a woman in her 70s with COVID-19, enrolled during active disease. The CDR3 protein sequence reads: CATSAKPGLAGSLTSTDTQYF. The DNA sequence is given as TGTGCCACCAGTGCCAAACCGGGACTAGCGGGCTCACTTACTAGCACAGATACGCAGTATTTT.